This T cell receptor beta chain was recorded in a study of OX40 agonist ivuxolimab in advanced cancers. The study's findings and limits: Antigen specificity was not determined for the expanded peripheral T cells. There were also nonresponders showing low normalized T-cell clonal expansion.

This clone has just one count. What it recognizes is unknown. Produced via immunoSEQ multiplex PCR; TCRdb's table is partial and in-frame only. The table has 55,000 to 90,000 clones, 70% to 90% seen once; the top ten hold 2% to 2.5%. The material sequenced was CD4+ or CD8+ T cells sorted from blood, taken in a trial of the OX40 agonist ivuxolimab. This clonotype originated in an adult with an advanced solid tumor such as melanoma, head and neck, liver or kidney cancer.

CDR3 in amino acids: CASSMGYRGYSNQPQHF. CDR3 bases: TGTGCCAGTAGTATGGGGTACAGGGGCTATAGCAATCAGCCCCAGCATTTT. This chain connects TRBV19 to TRBJ1-5; TRBD1 agrees at 7 bases. The V gene end was trimmed by 3 bases and the J gene end by 0 bases; junction bases not matched to a gene: 8. The CDR3 contains 17 residues. Germline V lookup: CDR1 LNHDA, CDR2 SQIVND (reference sequence).